This paragraph reports one T cell receptor beta chain. Its specificity is not known. These data are taken from a study of T cell repertoires in cytomegalovirus infection. Study-wide background: Evidence of both CMV infection and a matching HLA type came from public TCR beta signatures.

Study results and limitations: HLA-C-restricted TCR beta clonotypes specific for CMV led the ex vivo response. Individuals carrying CMV plus the relevant HLA were identified by cumulative frequency of public TCR beta families.

Each CDR3 protein gets one entry after TCRdb re-called the reads with MiXCR. This table holds 400,000 or so distinct CDR3 sequences, approximately 18% found once. Per germline, CDR1 MNHEY and CDR2 SVGAGI. Trimming took 6 bases from V and 0 from J, leaving 13 bases between them. The CDR3 covers 15 residues. This sequence joins TRBV6-5 and TRBJ2-3; TRBD1 is a possible D gene (5 bases). Sequencing input: PBMCs. The receptor was isolated from a human donor in good health (CMV status not recorded). Some clones in this sample may be carry-over from other donors' samples. Here the CDR3 reads CASSTDSRSTDTQYF. CDR3 bases: TGTGCCAGCAGCACCGACAGCCGTAGCACAGATACGCAGTATTTT.